This T cell receptor beta chain emerged from a study of control samples from healthy donors and cancer patients. This clone was seen once. The germline gives CDR1 SGHTA, CDR2 FQGNSA. Trimming removed 1 base at V and 1 base at J, with 14 bases between. CDR3 length: 17 amino acids. Profiled with immunoSEQ multiplex PCR; TCRdb holds only in-frame clones, not every one. Altogether roughly 92,000 clones are present, around 83% being singletons, with the ten largest covering 1.3%. This TCR was sampled from a woman aged 45-59 years in good health. The sample consisted of blood. The V and J genes are TRBV7-2 and TRBJ1-3; possible D gene TRBD1, 6 bases. CDR3 protein: CASSLVPPDRSGNTIYF. In DNA form, the CDR3 reads TGTGCCAGCAGCTTAGTCCCCCCAGACAGGTCTGGAAACACCATATATTTT.